The 28 T cell receptor beta chains presented below share a single source sample, sequenced in a study of T cell responses to AZD1222 COVID-19 vaccine listed by TCRdb under 2021. Libraries came from the immunoSEQ multiplex PCR assay. In TCRdb, the immuneACCESS table is reduced to in-frame sequences with V and J assigned. These tables do not hold every clone; where another copy was compared, an unresolved V gene accounts for under half, and the others remain unexplained. Here the sample has 120,000 to 150,000 clones; about 90% occur a single time. The ten most abundant clones make up 5.5% of the sample. In light of the paper, this sample's time point label describes: baseline before first vaccination. Sequencing was performed on peripheral blood, taken on day 0 of AZD1222 vaccination. These TCRs come from an adult in good health.

This clone is medium-sized (0.01 to 0.1%). V is TRBV7-9 and J is TRBJ1-2, with D possibly TRBD1 on 5 matching bases. Germline CDR1 is SEHNR and CDR2 is FQNEAQ (reference sequence). The V end lost 0 bases, the J end lost 4 bases, and 9 bases lay between the germline ends. CDR3 size: 14 residues. The CDR3 here is CASSLAGPGYGYTF. CDR3 coding DNA: TGTGCCAGCAGCTTAGCGGGGCCAGGCTATGGCTACACCTTC.

In DNA, the CDR3 is TGTGCCAGCAGCTTGGGACAGGTCTATGGCTACACCTTC. As protein: CASSLGQVYGYTF. The rearrangement uses TRBV11-2 and TRBJ1-2, with TRBD1 identical over 8 bases. The junction had 1 base not matched to a gene; V was cut back by 3 bases and J by 4 bases. CDR1 SGHAT and CDR2 FQNNGV come from the germline V gene. The CDR3 contains 13 residues.

Details on this clone: The junction shows a germline mismatch at one end, possibly a read error. The chain joins TRBV12-5 to TRBJ1-5; possibly TRBD1 for D (6 bases). CDR1 and CDR2 (germline): LGHNT, FRNRAP. The CDR3 runs 14 residues. The CDR3 coding sequence is TGTGCTAGTGGCTTGGTAGGGGGAGGCCTATCCCAGCATTTT. This translates into CASGLVGGGLSQHF. The full variable domain, in which reference TRBV12-5 and TRBJ1-5 provide the parts outside the CDR3, is DARVTQTPRHKVTEMGQEVTMRCQPILGHNTVFWYRQTMMQGLELLAYFRNRAPLDDSGMPKDRFSAEMPDATLATLKIQPSEPRDSAVYFCASGLVGGGLSQHFGDGTRLSIL.

This chain uses TRBV3-1 (or the pseudogene TRBV3-2) with TRBJ1-2; a weak D match, TRBD1 (6 bases). The germline V gene encodes CDR1 LGHDT and CDR2 YNNKEL (reference sequence). The CDR3 covers 13 residues. V lost 1 base to trimming and J lost 4 bases, with 7 bases between them. The CDR3 spells CASSQGTVYGYTF. The CDR3, as DNA: TGTGCCAGCAGCCAAGGGACAGTCTATGGCTACACCTTC.

This rearrangement joins TRBV27 to TRBJ2-7, with TRBD1 identical over 9 bases. The CDR3 loop spans 14 amino acids. Germline V gene lookup returns CDR1 MNHEY and CDR2 SMNVEV (reference sequence). V shed 0 bases, J shed 6 bases, and the junction held 3 bases outside the gene matches. The CDR3 sequence is CASSLSGTGSEQYF. CDR3 DNA sequence: TGTGCCAGCAGTTTATCCGGGACAGGGTCCGAGCAGTACTTC.

V usage is TRBV27 and J usage is TRBJ1-6; D remains ambiguous. The germline CDR1 and CDR2 sequences are MNHEY and SMNVEV (reference sequence). CDR3 length: 16 amino acids. Trimming removed 2 bases at V and 6 bases at J, with 14 bases between. CDR3 sequence reads: CASSLDPAGSNSPLHF. CDR3 coding DNA: TGTGCCAGCAGTTTAGACCCAGCAGGTTCTAATTCACCCCTCCACTTT.

The V gene is TRBV12-3 or TRBV12-4, the J gene TRBJ2-4; no definite D call. The CDR3 runs 13 residues. With 4 bases removed from V and 3 bases from J, the gap between germline ends came to 7 bases. The CDR3, as DNA: TGTGCCAGCAGTTCCGGGCGCAAAAACATTCAGTACTTC. Translating gives CASSSGRKNIQYF.

This chain connects TRBV19 to TRBJ1-1; TRBD1 matches 12 bases. The CDR3 is 15 amino acids. Trimming at V came to 7 bases and at J to 4 bases, leaving 7 bases not matched to a gene. The V gene's germline CDR1 is LNHDA and CDR2 SQIVND (reference sequence). The CDR3 is CASTRDRGRGTEAFF. The DNA of the CDR3 is TGTGCCAGTACCCGGGACAGGGGGCGAGGCACTGAAGCTTTCTTT.

The J gene is TRBJ2-3, the V gene TRBV30, with a possible D match to TRBD2 (6 bases). The V end was cut by 2 bases, the J end by 4 bases, with 7 bases between. CDR1 and CDR2 from the germline V gene are GTSNPN and SVGIG (reference sequence). The CDR3 runs 12 residues. The CDR3: CAWSRESDTQYF. CDR3 DNA: TGTGCCTGGAGTCGGGAGTCAGATACGCAGTATTTT.

This clone was observed a single time. The chain recombines TRBV5-1 with TRBJ2-7; 7 bases agree with TRBD2. This CDR3 comprises 16 residues. Germline CDR1 is SGHRS and CDR2 is YFSETQ. V dropped 4 bases and J dropped 2; count of bases not matched to a gene: 12. This CDR3 reads CASSPLGGTGTYEQYF. The CDR3 nucleotides are TGCGCCAGCAGCCCCCTGGGGGGGACTGGTACCTACGAGCAGTACTTC. Using reference TRBV5-1 and TRBJ2-7 for the parts outside the CDR3, the full variable domain is KAGVTQTPRYLIKTRGQQVTLSCSPISGHRSVSWYQQTPGQGLQFLFEYFSETQRNKGNFPGRFSGRQFSNSRSEMNVSTLELGDSALYLCASSPLGGTGTYEQYFGPGTRLTVT.

The chain is built from TRBV28 and TRBJ2-1; 7 nucleotides match TRBD1. CDR3 length: 15 residues. J gave up 6 bases and V 2 bases, and 7 bases lay outside the gene matches. The germline gives CDR1 MDHEN, CDR2 SYDVKM. The CDR3 coding sequence is TGTGCCAGCAGTTTAAGGTTCCAGGGGGTCAATGAGCAGTTCTTC. Translation: CASSLRFQGVNEQFF.

The V gene is TRBV14, the J gene TRBJ1-4; D might be TRBD1 (6 bases). The CDR3 totals 15 residues. V was clipped by 4 bases and J by 7 bases, with 16 bases between them. CDR1 and CDR2 (germline): SGHDN, FVKESK. Here the CDR3 reads CASSPGVFGGEKLFF. The CDR3, as DNA: TGTGCCAGCAGCCCAGGGGTATTTGGTGGTGAAAAACTGTTTTTT.

The chain joins TRBV5-1 to TRBJ2-3; tentatively, D is TRBD1 (6 bases). The CDR3 runs 15 residues. Trimming cost V 4 bases and J 0 bases, with 12 bases left between them. Germline V CDR1 and CDR2: SGHRS, YFSETQ. The CDR3 bases are TGCGCCAGCAGCCCCGGACAGAGGAGCACAGATACGCAGTATTTT. Protein product: CASSPGQRSTDTQYF. Supplemented by reference TRBV5-1 and TRBJ2-3, the full variable domain reads KAGVTQTPRYLIKTRGQQVTLSCSPISGHRSVSWYQQTPGQGLQFLFEYFSETQRNKGNFPGRFSGRQFSNSRSEMNVSTLELGDSALYLCASSPGQRSTDTQYFGPGTRLTVL.

The rearrangement links TRBV9 to TRBJ1-2; D is undetermined. This CDR3 region has 14 residues. Trimming cost V 0 bases and J 7 bases, with 13 bases left between them. In germline, CDR1 is SGDLS, CDR2 YYNGEE. The CDR3: CASSVGRIIGGYTF. DNA for the CDR3: TGTGCCAGCAGCGTAGGGAGGATAATTGGTGGCTACACCTTC.

The chain joins TRBV2 to TRBJ1-2, with D possibly being TRBD1 (5 bases). CDR3 length: 13 residues. The V gene's germline CDR1 is SNHLY and CDR2 FYNNEI. Trimming removed 5 bases from V and 4 bases from J, with 11 bases in between. CDR3 amino acids: CASSRGGGYGYTF. CDR3 nucleotides: TGTGCCAGCAGTCGCGGGGGAGGCTATGGCTACACCTTC.

This sequence joins TRBV28 and TRBJ1-6; D uncertain. The V end lost 7 bases, the J end lost 4 bases, and 20 bases lay between the germline ends. Germline CDR1 MDHEN, CDR2 SYDVKM. The CDR3 has 17 residues. The CDR3 reads CASTNAPISRYNSPLHF. For the CDR3, the DNA is TGTGCCAGCACCAACGCTCCGATATCCCGTTATAATTCACCCCTCCACTTT.

This chain connects TRBV5-1 to TRBJ1-1; the D gene is possibly TRBD1 (5 bases). The CDR3 extends over 16 amino acids. The V gene's germline CDR1 is SGHRS and CDR2 YFSETQ. The ends were cut back, 1 base at V and 4 bases at J, with 17 bases in the middle. CDR3: CASSLQVGSGLTEAFF. DNA of the CDR3: TGCGCCAGCAGCTTGCAAGTAGGGTCAGGGCTCACTGAAGCTTTCTTT. The whole variable domain, filled in from reference TRBV5-1 and TRBJ1-1, reads KAGVTQTPRYLIKTRGQQVTLSCSPISGHRSVSWYQQTPGQGLQFLFEYFSETQRNKGNFPGRFSGRQFSNSRSEMNVSTLELGDSALYLCASSLQVGSGLTEAFFGQGTRLTVV.

The chain couples TRBV4-2 to TRBJ2-7; maybe TRBD2 (6 bases). This CDR3 spans 13 amino acids. The germline V gene has CDR1 LGHNA and CDR2 YNFKEQ. Trimming took 4 bases from V and 3 from J, leaving 10 bases between them. The CDR3 sequence: CASSRDFYYEQYF. The CDR3 bases are TGTGCCAGCAGCCGGGACTTCTACTACGAGCAGTACTTC.

This clone came up once. V usage is TRBV15 and J usage is TRBJ1-5; TRBD1 might be the D (6 bases). Germline V gene sequence: CDR1 LNHNV, CDR2 YYDKDF (reference sequence). The CDR3 length is 11 residues. Trimming stripped 5 bases from V and 12 bases from J, with 11 bases between. CDR3 nucleotide sequence: TGTGCCACCAGCTCTAACAGGGACCAGCATTTT. This gives the protein CATSSNRDQHF. Complete variable domain (other parts from reference TRBV15 and TRBJ1-5): DAMVIQNPRYQVTQFGKPVTLSCSQTLNHNVMYWYQQKSSQAPKLLFHYYDKDFNNEADTPDNFQSRRPNTSFCFLDIRSPGLGDTAMYLCATSSNRDQHFGDGTRLSIL.

Here the CDR3 reads CASSPRLGSYEQYF. CDR3 coding DNA: TGTGCCAGCAGCCCCCGACTAGGGTCTTACGAGCAGTACTTC. The chain has TRBV11-3 and TRBJ2-7; the D gene is possibly TRBD2 (6 bases). V was cut by 5 bases and J by 4 bases, with 15 bases left in between. Germline lookup yields CDR1 SGHNT and CDR2 YENEEA. The CDR3 extends over 14 amino acids.

V is TRBV7-6 and J is TRBJ2-7; TRBD2 matches 13 bases. V shed 5 bases, J shed 3 bases, and the junction held 19 bases outside the gene matches. This CDR3 is 20 amino acids long. Germline V gene data show CDR1 as SGHVS and CDR2 as FNYEAQ. Here the CDR3 reads CASSLPWTSGSKSGFYEQYF. The CDR3 region has the DNA TGTGCCAGCAGCCTCCCCTGGACTAGCGGGAGTAAGAGTGGGTTCTACGAGCAGTACTTC.

The V call is TRBV18, the J call TRBJ2-1; the D gene is possibly TRBD1 (5 bases). The CDR3 is 14 residues long. V lost 5 bases and J 2 bases, leaving 10 bases between the germline ends. Germline V gene data show CDR1 as KGHSH and CDR2 as LQKENI. CDR3 sequence: CASSDRVTYNEQFF. DNA for the CDR3: TGTGCCAGCTCAGACAGAGTTACCTACAATGAGCAGTTCTTC.

V is TRBV7-3 and J is TRBJ1-1, with 7 bases fitting TRBD1. Unmatched junction bases numbered 3, after V lost 5 bases and J lost 0 bases. CDR3 length: 14 residues. Germline values: CDR1 SGHTA, CDR2 FQGTGA. The CDR3 DNA reads TGTGCCAGCAGCCGGGACAGTTTGAACACTGAAGCTTTCTTT. As protein: CASSRDSLNTEAFF.

The rearrangement links TRBV13 to TRBJ2-1, with D possibly matching TRBD2 (6 bases). This CDR3 comprises 14 residues. Trimming stripped 5 bases from V and 5 bases from J, with 13 bases between. The germline V gene has CDR1 PRHDT and CDR2 FYEKMQ (reference sequence). The CDR3 DNA reads as TGTGCCAGCAGCACCGCCGGGACTCACAATGAGCAGTTCTTC. Translated, it gives CASSTAGTHNEQFF.

V and J are TRBV7-2 and TRBJ1-5; 9 bases agree with TRBD1. V lost 4 bases, J lost 6 bases, and 7 bases stayed unmatched. CDR1 and CDR2 (germline): SGHTA, FQGNSA. There are 15 residues in the CDR3. CDR3 sequence reads: CASSYQTGGSQPQHF. The CDR3 coding sequence is TGTGCCAGCAGCTACCAGACAGGGGGAAGTCAGCCCCAGCATTTT.

V is TRBV7-6 and J is TRBJ2-1; D call uncertain. V lost 1 base to trimming and J lost 6 bases, with 7 bases between them. The CDR3 is 13 amino acids. Germline CDR1 SGHVS, CDR2 FNYEAQ. CDR3 in amino acids: CASSLDPGNEQFF. For the CDR3, the DNA is TGTGCCAGCAGCTTAGACCCCGGCAATGAGCAGTTCTTC.

The J gene is TRBJ2-7, the V gene TRBV30, with 9 positions matching TRBD2. V was clipped by 6 bases and J by 1 base; unmatched bases: 4. The CDR3 is 13 amino acids. Germline CDR1 GTSNPN, CDR2 SVGIG (reference sequence). The CDR3 DNA sequence: TGTGCCTGCCGTAGCGGGAGTTCCTACGAGCAGTACTTC. Translated, it gives CACRSGSSYEQYF.

J is TRBJ1-1 and V is TRBV6-5; no reliable D call. CDR1 is MNHEY, CDR2 SVGAGI, per germline. The CDR3 is 13 amino acids. Trimming shortened V by 7 bases and J by 4 bases, and 13 bases separated the two germline ends. CDR3 protein: CASTAGEITEAFF. The CDR3 DNA sequence: TGTGCCAGCACCGCGGGTGAGATCACTGAAGCTTTCTTT.